This T cell receptor (beta chain) is from a study of cytomegalovirus exposure and HLA in healthy donors. About the study: Within an early data release were tens of millions of unique TCRs drawn from HLA-typed donors.

Study results and limitations: In a later analysis, at a false discovery rate of 0.05, 15,000 to 20,000 TCR beta sequences matched HLA alleles. Beyond CMV serostatus, there was no information to go on about immune exposure.

Primers for the PCR totalled 60 Vbeta and 13 Jbeta. Libraries were prepared by immunoSEQ multiplex PCR; TCRdb keeps only in-frame clonotypes and omits some of them. Altogether 65,000 to 85,000 clones are present, 10% being singletons, with the ten largest covering 24%. There were likely unrecorded immune exposures, though donors were nominally healthy when sampled. A remark on this clone: Antigen unknown.

This receptor was obtained from a man aged 55-75 years in good health and CMV-seropositive. Material: PBMCs.

CDR3 region: CASSVTRRSTDTQYF. Here the CDR3 DNA reads TGTGCCAGCAGCGTCACCAGGAGGAGCACAGATACGCAGTATTTT. J is TRBJ2-3 and V is TRBV9; TRBD2 might be the D (5 bases). CDR3 length: 15 amino acids. V was shortened by 2 bases and J by 0 bases, with 10 bases between the two germline ends. From germline, CDR1 is SGDLS and CDR2 YYNGEE.